The present T cell receptor (beta chain) was sequenced within a study of cytomegalovirus exposure and HLA in healthy donors. The repertoire was sequenced with immunoSEQ multiplex PCR; TCRdb's copy has only in-frame clones and lacks some. The table has about 360,000 clones, more than 80% seen once. The CDR3 is made up of 15 amino acids. With 5 bases removed from V and 4 bases from J, the gap between germline ends came to 16 bases. Per the germline V gene, CDR1 is SGHDT and CDR2 is YYEEEE. As concerns this clone: Its matching antigen is unknown.

Study findings and constraints: Researchers catalogued 160 or so TCR beta chains as cytomegalovirus-associated.

Sequencing was carried out using PBMCs. The chain has TRBV5-6 and TRBJ2-1; perhaps TRBD2 as D (6 bases). The TCR was taken from a young woman in good health and CMV-seronegative. The chain's CDR3 is CASSSLLAGYNEQFF. The DNA for the CDR3 is TGTGCCAGCAGTTCGCTACTAGCAGGGTACAATGAGCAGTTCTTC.